These 19 T cell receptor beta chains came from one sample sequenced in a study of shared clonotypes between healthy human individuals. Profiled with immunoSEQ multiplex PCR; TCRdb holds only in-frame clones, not every one. The sample has more than 1,200,000 clones, about 98.5% seen once; the top ten hold around 0.38%. The sample taken for sequencing was naive CD4+ T cells sorted from blood. Regarding subset: CD45RA+ positively selected. These receptors were taken from a man aged 30-40 years in good health.

The chain is built from TRBV9 and TRBJ2-7, with a tentative D call TRBD2 (6 bases). The CDR3 is 13 amino acids. The germline V gene encodes CDR1 SGDLS and CDR2 YYNGEE. V was shortened by 4 bases and J by 4 bases, with 12 bases between the two germline ends. CDR3 region: CASSRDLRYEQYF. The DNA for the CDR3 is TGTGCCAGCAGCAGGGACTTAAGATACGAGCAGTACTTC.

CDR3 residues: CASENGTGGSSSYNEQFF. CDR3 nucleotides: TGCGCCAGCGAGAACGGGACAGGGGGTTCTAGCTCCTACAATGAGCAGTTCTTC. The chain uses TRBV5-1 and TRBJ2-1, with TRBD1 matching 11 bases. The CDR3 contains 18 residues. Germline V gives CDR1 SGHRS, CDR2 YFSETQ. V trimming: 7 bases; J trimming: 0 bases; junction bases outside the gene matches: 12. The full variable domain, completed using reference TRBV5-1 and TRBJ2-1, is KAGVTQTPRYLIKTRGQQVTLSCSPISGHRSVSWYQQTPGQGLQFLFEYFSETQRNKGNFPGRFSGRQFSNSRSEMNVSTLELGDSALYLCASENGTGGSSSYNEQFFGPGTRLTVL.

The J gene is TRBJ2-1, the V gene TRBV15, with TRBD1 as a possible D gene (6 bases). There are 13 residues in the CDR3. V was shortened by 5 bases and J by 6 bases, with 11 bases between the two germline ends. The germline gives CDR1 LNHNV, CDR2 YYDKDF (reference sequence). The CDR3 loop is CATSFGQSNEQFF. CDR3 nucleotide sequence: TGTGCCACCAGCTTCGGACAGAGCAATGAGCAGTTCTTC. Full variable domain (outside the CDR3, taken from reference TRBV15 and TRBJ2-1): DAMVIQNPRYQVTQFGKPVTLSCSQTLNHNVMYWYQQKSSQAPKLLFHYYDKDFNNEADTPDNFQSRRPNTSFCFLDIRSPGLGDTAMYLCATSFGQSNEQFFGPGTRLTVL.

The chain joins TRBV18 to TRBJ2-1; 8 bases agree with TRBD1. Germline V CDR1 and CDR2: KGHSH, LQKENI. Germline trimming cut 0 bases from V and 6 bases from J; bases unmatched to any gene: 7. The CDR3 spans 16 residues. The CDR3 DNA follows: TGTGCCAGCTCACCACCGGACAGGGTGGTTCTCAATGAGCAGTTCTTC. Translated: CASSPPDRVVLNEQFF.

This chain links TRBV4-1 with TRBJ2-7; TRBD1 agrees at 11 bases. The CDR3 covers 14 residues. Unmatched junction bases numbered 5, after V lost 4 bases and J lost 6 bases. Germline CDR1 and CDR2: MGHRA and YSYEKL. CDR3 sequence (DNA): TGCGCCAGCAGCCCCCTAGGACAGGGGGCCGAGCAGTACTTC. Protein product: CASSPLGQGAEQYF.

This clone was detected once. The chain has TRBV27 and TRBJ2-6; unclear D gene. The germline gives CDR1 MNHEY, CDR2 SMNVEV (reference sequence). This CDR3 spans 14 amino acids. The V gene lost 6 bases and the J gene lost 0 bases, with 6 bases spanning the gap. CDR3 sequence (DNA): TGTGCCAGCAGCCGCGTCTCTGGGGCCAACGTCCTGACTTTC. Amino acids: CASSRVSGANVLTF.

This chain joins TRBV5-1 and TRBJ1-5; possible D gene TRBD1, 5 bases. The CDR3 extends over 12 amino acids. With 7 bases removed from V and 7 bases from J, the gap between germline ends came to 12 bases. The germline V gene encodes CDR1 SGHRS and CDR2 YFSETQ. The CDR3 region has the DNA TGCGCCAGCTTAGAGGGGAAACAGCCCCAGCATTTT. Translation: CASLEGKQPQHF. Together with reference TRBV5-1 and TRBJ1-5, the CDR3 gives the full variable domain: KAGVTQTPRYLIKTRGQQVTLSCSPISGHRSVSWYQQTPGQGLQFLFEYFSETQRNKGNFPGRFSGRQFSNSRSEMNVSTLELGDSALYLCASLEGKQPQHFGDGTRLSIL.

The chain is built from TRBV30 and TRBJ2-7; 11 bases are shared with TRBD1. Germline loops: CDR1 GTSNPN, CDR2 SVGIG (reference sequence). The CDR3 sequence is 13 residues long. After removal of 7 bases from V and 2 bases from J, the junction contained 4 bases not matched to a gene. CDR3 sequence (DNA): TGTGCCTACGGACAGGGGGCACCCTACGAGCAGTACTTC. This gives the protein CAYGQGAPYEQYF.

CDR3 protein: CASSLSPSYNEQFF. The DNA of the CDR3 is TGTGCCAGCAGTTTGTCCCCCTCCTACAATGAGCAGTTCTTC. The chain carries TRBV28 and TRBJ2-1; no definite D call. V dropped 3 bases and J dropped 0 bases, with 6 bases sitting between them. This CDR3 region has 14 residues. The germline CDR1 and CDR2 sequences are MDHEN and SYDVKM.

The rearrangement joins TRBV18 to TRBJ2-1; 9 bases fit TRBD1. Germline CDR1 reads KGHSH; CDR2 reads LQKENI. The CDR3 covers 14 residues. The J segment lost 6 bases and the V segment lost 4 bases, leaving 4 bases of the junction unmatched. CDR3 in DNA: TGTGCCAGCTCACGGGACAGGGTACCCAATGAGCAGTTCTTC. Translating gives CASSRDRVPNEQFF.

This clone was counted a single time. The CDR3 is CASSPTGFSGNTIYF. The CDR3, as DNA: TGTGCCAGCTCACCGACTGGATTCTCTGGAAACACCATATATTTT. The chain is built from TRBV18 and TRBJ1-3; D remains unclear. Trimming removed 3 bases from V and 0 bases from J, with 9 bases in between. Germline CDR1 KGHSH, CDR2 LQKENI. CDR3 length: 15 residues.

The CDR3 DNA reads as TGTGCCAGCGGCGGGGGGGCAGATACGCAGTATTTT. As protein: CASGGGADTQYF. V and J are TRBV9 and TRBJ2-3; 9 bases are a match to TRBD2. The CDR3 totals 12 residues. Per the germline V gene, CDR1 is SGDLS and CDR2 is YYNGEE. Unmatched junction bases numbered 1, after V lost 7 bases and J lost 4 bases.

This clone was detected only once. The rearrangement joins TRBV25-1 to TRBJ1-5, with D unresolved. This CDR3 comprises 13 residues. Germline CDR1 reads MGHDK; CDR2 reads SYGVNS. The ends were cut back, 3 bases at V and 3 bases at J, with 6 bases in the middle. CDR3 residues: CASSDTNNQPQHF. CDR3 DNA: TGTGCCAGCAGTGACACAAACAATCAGCCCCAGCATTTT. Looking up the rest from reference TRBV25-1 and TRBJ1-5 gives the full variable domain: EADIYQTPRYLVIGTGKKITLECSQTMGHDKMYWYQQDPGMELHLIHYSYGVNSTEKGDLSSESTVSRIRTEHFPLTLESARPSHTSQYLCASSDTNNQPQHFGDGTRLSIL.

This rearrangement joins TRBV11-2 to TRBJ2-2, with 13 bases aligning to TRBD2. The V gene's germline CDR1 is SGHAT and CDR2 FQNNGV. This CDR3 region has 15 residues. The junction had 8 bases not matched to a gene; V was cut back by 8 bases and J by 8 bases. Here the CDR3 DNA reads TGTGCCAGCCATGGACTAGCGGGAGAAGTAGGGGAGCTGTTTTTT. Translated, it gives CASHGLAGEVGELFF. Drawing the rest from reference TRBV11-2 and TRBJ2-2, the complete variable domain is EAGVAQSPRYKIIEKRQSVAFWCNPISGHATLYWYQQILGQGPKLLIQFQNNGVVDDSQLPKDRFSAERLKGVDSTLKIQPAKLEDSAVYLCASHGLAGEVGELFFGEGSRLTVL.

The genes are TRBV5-1 and TRBJ2-1, with 12 bases identical to TRBD2. J was trimmed by 9 bases and V by 3 bases; bases with no gene match: 10. Per the germline V gene, CDR1 is SGHRS and CDR2 is YFSETQ. This CDR3 is 16 amino acids long. CDR3 nucleotides: TGCGCCAGCAGCTCCCTAACGACTAGCGGGAGTGGTGAGCAGTTCTTC. It is translated as CASSSLTTSGSGEQFF. The full variable domain, with the rest looked up from reference TRBV5-1 and TRBJ2-1, is KAGVTQTPRYLIKTRGQQVTLSCSPISGHRSVSWYQQTPGQGLQFLFEYFSETQRNKGNFPGRFSGRQFSNSRSEMNVSTLELGDSALYLCASSSLTTSGSGEQFFGPGTRLTVL.

The chain recombines TRBV18 with TRBJ2-7; a possible D gene is TRBD1 (5 bases). Trimming removed 5 bases from V and 0 bases from J, with 8 bases in between. The CDR3 has 13 residues. CDR1 is KGHSH and CDR2 is LQKENI in the germline V gene. The DNA for the CDR3 is TGTGCCAGCTCATCGGACAACTCCTACGAGCAGTACTTC. It specifies CASSSDNSYEQYF.

Regarding this clone: The sample carries other DNA sequences with the same CDR3. The chain combines TRBV5-1 with TRBJ2-2; 9 nucleotides align to TRBD1. Germline loops: CDR1 SGHRS, CDR2 YFSETQ. V lost 3 bases, J lost 3 bases, and 3 bases stayed unmatched. This CDR3 has 15 residues. CDR3 DNA: TGCGCCAGCAGCTCGGACAGGGGTCACACCGGGGAGCTGTTTTTT. The encoded protein is CASSSDRGHTGELFF.

The rearrangement joins TRBV27 to TRBJ2-1; D may correspond to TRBD1 or TRBD2 (6 bases each). CDR3 size: 16 residues. The germline gives CDR1 MNHEY, CDR2 SMNVEV (reference sequence). With 3 bases removed from V and 3 bases from J, the gap between germline ends came to 15 bases. CDR3 nucleotides: TGTGCCAGCAGTTTCCTCCCGGAGGGGGTCTACAATGAGCAGTTCTTC. Translated, it gives CASSFLPEGVYNEQFF.

CDR3 coding DNA: TGTGCCAGCAGCTTAAGACAGGGGTACAATGAGCAGTTCTTC. Translation: CASSLRQGYNEQFF. The J gene is TRBJ2-1, the V gene TRBV11-3, with TRBD1 matching 8 bases. The CDR3 contains 14 residues. Germline CDR1 SGHNT, CDR2 YENEEA. The junction had 1 base not matched to a gene; V was cut back by 2 bases and J by 4 bases.